This T cell receptor (beta chain) was identified during a study of T cell changes during pregnancy in multiple sclerosis. Clones were sequenced by immunoSEQ multiplex PCR, and TCRdb holds only the in-frame ones, with some missing. The sample has 90,000 or so clones; 90% to 95% are singletons. Germline assignment: CDR1 SGHKS and CDR2 YYEKEE (reference sequence). This CDR3 is built from 13 residues. V was cut by 1 base and J by 5 bases, with 9 bases left in between. The origin of this receptor is a female donor in good health, serving as a control in a pregnancy study. Some clones in this sample may be carry-over from other donors' samples. The J gene is TRBJ2-5, the V gene TRBV5-5; perhaps TRBD2 as D (5 bases). Sequences were derived from PBMCs, sampled in the first trimester of pregnancy. The CDR3 nucleotides read TGTGCCAGCAGCTTGTCGGGGATTGAGACCCAGTACTTC. This translates into CASSLSGIETQYF.